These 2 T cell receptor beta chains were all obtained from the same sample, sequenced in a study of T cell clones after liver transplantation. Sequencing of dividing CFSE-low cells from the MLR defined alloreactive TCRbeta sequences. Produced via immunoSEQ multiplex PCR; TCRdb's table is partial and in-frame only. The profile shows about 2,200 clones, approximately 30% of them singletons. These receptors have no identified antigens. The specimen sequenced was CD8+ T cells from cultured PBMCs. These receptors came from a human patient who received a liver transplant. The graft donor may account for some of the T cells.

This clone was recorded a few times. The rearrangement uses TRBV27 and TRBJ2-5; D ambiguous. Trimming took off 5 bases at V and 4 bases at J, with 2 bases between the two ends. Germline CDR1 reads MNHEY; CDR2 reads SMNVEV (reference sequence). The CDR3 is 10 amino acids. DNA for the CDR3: TGTGCCAGCAGTAGAGAGACCCAGTACTTC. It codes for CASSRETQYF.

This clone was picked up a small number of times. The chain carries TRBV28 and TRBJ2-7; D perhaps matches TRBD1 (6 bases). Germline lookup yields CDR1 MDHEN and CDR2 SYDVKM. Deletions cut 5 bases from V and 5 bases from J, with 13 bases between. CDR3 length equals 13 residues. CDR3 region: CASSEGVGHEQYF. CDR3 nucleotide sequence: TGTGCCAGCAGTGAGGGGGTGGGACACGAGCAGTACTTC. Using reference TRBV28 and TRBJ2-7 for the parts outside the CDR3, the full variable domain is DVKVTQSSRYLVKRTGEKVFLECVQDMDHENMFWYRQDPGLGLRLIYFSYDVKMKEKGDIPEGYSVSREKKERFSLILESASTNQTSMYLCASSEGVGHEQYFGPGTRLTVT.